These T cell receptor beta chains were read from a single sample in a study of T cell responses to AZD1222 COVID-19 vaccine. Profiled with immunoSEQ multiplex PCR; TCRdb holds only in-frame clones, not every one. This table holds tens of thousands of clones, more than 75% found once. Material: peripheral blood, obtained 28 days after the second AZD1222 dose. All receptors come from an adult who received the AZD1222 COVID-19 vaccine. Both conserved end residues are part of each CDR3. The D gene is left open where the match is weak. Rows may omit the clone size; those that give it use once, few, many or a size class.

v_gene	j_gene	abundance	d_gene	CDR3nt	CDR3aa
TRBV4-2	TRBJ2-3	.	TRBD1	TGTGCCAGCAGCCAAGAGTTGACAGGGGGCGCAGATACGCAGTATTTT	CASSQELTGGADTQYF
TRBV30	TRBJ1-2	.	TRBD1	TGTGCCTGGATCCGAGACAGGGACGGCTACACCTTC	CAWIRDRDGYTF
TRBV18	TRBJ1-5	.	.	TGTGCCAGCTCACCACCGCCAGGGAGCAATCAGCCCCAGCATTTT	CASSPPPGSNQPQHF
TRBV18	TRBJ1-6	.	.	TGTGCCAGCTCACCACCGGGGGGTTCACCCCTCCACTTT	CASSPPGGSPLHF
TRBV27	TRBJ1-5	.	.	TGTGCCAGCAGTTTAACCGCCACTCTTGTGGGTAGGAATCAGCCCCAGCATTTT	CASSLTATLVGRNQPQHF
TRBV9	TRBJ1-1	.	.	TGTGCCAGCGCTAGTTCAGGGGAGGGCACTGAAGCTTTCTTT	CASASSGEGTEAFF
TRBV2	TRBJ2-1	.	TRBD1	TGTGCCAGCAGTGAGTCCGGGACAGGCCACAATGAGCAGTTCTTC	CASSESGTGHNEQFF
TRBV27	TRBJ1-1	.	TRBD1	TGTGCCAGCAGTTCCCCCCGGGACAGGAACACTGAAGCTTTCTTT	CASSSPRDRNTEAFF
TRBV19	TRBJ1-6	.	TRBD1	TGTGCCAGTAGACCTGGGACAGCGGGTGAACCCCTCCACTTT	CASRPGTAGEPLHF
TRBV11-3	TRBJ2-1	.	TRBD2	TGTGCCAGCAGCTTAGACCCTGGACTAGGGGTCGACAATGAGCAGTTCTTC	CASSLDPGLGVDNEQFF
TRBV19	TRBJ1-5	.	TRBD1	TGTGCCAGTAGTGTACAGGGGGCGCCGGGCCCCCAGCATTTT	CASSVQGAPGPQHF
TRBV3-1/TRBV3-2	TRBJ2-6	.	.	TGTGCCAGCAGCCAGGACGCTGGGGCCAACGTCCTGACTTTC	CASSQDAGANVLTF
TRBV6-5	TRBJ1-5	.	TRBD1	TGTGCCAGCAGTCTCCGGACAGGGGGCGAACAGCCCCAGCATTTT	CASSLRTGGEQPQHF
TRBV19	TRBJ1-2	.	.	TGTGCCAGTAGTGGAGATTATGGCTACACCTTC	CASSGDYGYTF
TRBV18	TRBJ1-3	.	.	TGTGCCAGCTCACCAGGGACGGTGGGCTCTGGAAACACCATATATTTT	CASSPGTVGSGNTIYF
TRBV6-1	TRBJ2-7	.	.	TGTGCCAGCAGTGAAGCGTGGTCGGCTCGCGAGCAGTACTTC	CASSEAWSAREQYF
TRBV6-1	TRBJ1-2	.	.	TGTGCCAGCAGTGAGCCCTACCGGACAGCAAACTATGGCTACACCTTC	CASSEPYRTANYGYTF
TRBV6-6	TRBJ2-5	.	.	TGTGCCAGCAGTTCCGGAGAGACCCAGTACTTC	CASSSGETQYF
TRBV7-9	TRBJ1-1	.	.	TGTGCCAGCAGCTTAGGGACCTTACAGAACACTGAAGCTTTCTTT	CASSLGTLQNTEAFF
TRBV18	TRBJ1-2	.	.	TGTGCCAGCTCCAGTACGGGCGCGGACTATGGCTACACCTTC	CASSSTGADYGYTF
TRBV3-1/TRBV3-2	TRBJ2-5	.	TRBD2	TGTGCCAGCAGCCCGGGAGGGGACTCAGAGACCCAGTACTTC	CASSPGGDSETQYF
TRBV12-3/TRBV12-4	TRBJ2-7	.	.	TGTGCCAGCAGTTTGGGCGGGCCACCTCGGTACTTC	CASSLGGPPRYF
TRBV5-4	TRBJ1-6	.	TRBD1	TGTGCCAGCAGCTGGGAGACAGGGACCTCTAATTCACCCCTCCACTTT	CASSWETGTSNSPLHF
TRBV27	TRBJ1-2	.	.	TGTGCCAGCAGTCCCCGGACAGCAGACTATGGCTACACCTTC	CASSPRTADYGYTF
TRBV24-1	TRBJ1-2	.	.	TGTGCCACCAGTGATCGGAACTATGGCTACACCTTC	CATSDRNYGYTF
TRBV7-2	TRBJ2-3	once	.	TGTGCCAGCAGCTTTGGGCAGGTTCTCCGTTCCACAGATACGCAGTATTTT	CASSFGQVLRSTDTQYF
TRBV15	TRBJ2-5	once	TRBD2	TGTGCCACCAGCAGAGATTATTCGCCCATGGGAGGGAGAGAGACCCAGTACTTC	CATSRDYSPMGGRETQYF
TRBV3-1/TRBV3-2	TRBJ2-7	few	.	TGTGCCAGCAGCCAATTTTTAGGGGGCGAGCAGTACTTC	CASSQFLGGEQYF
TRBV11-2	TRBJ2-3	.	.	TGTGCCAGCAGTTTCATGGCGGCGGTGGAAGGGGATACGCAGTATTTT	CASSFMAAVEGDTQYF
TRBV25-1	TRBJ2-7	.	.	TGTGCCAGCAGGGGGGCGGGGTCCTACGAGCAGTACTTC	CASRGAGSYEQYF
TRBV11-2	TRBJ1-1	.	.	TGTGCCAGCAGCCATTCTTTGCGTTGGGGGTTGAACACTGAAGCTTTCTTT	CASSHSLRWGLNTEAFF
TRBV6-1	TRBJ2-7	.	.	TGTGCCAGCAGTGAATCAGGGTATCCCTACGAGCAGTACTTC	CASSESGYPYEQYF
TRBV7-7	TRBJ2-2	.	TRBD1	TGTGCTAGCAGTCAAAACCTTGGACAGGGGAACACCGGGGAGCTGTTTTTT	CASSQNLGQGNTGELFF
TRBV4-3	TRBJ1-2	.	.	TGCGCCAGCAGCCAAGATCGGGGAAAAGGAGGCTACACCTTC	CASSQDRGKGGYTF
TRBV27	TRBJ2-7	.	TRBD2	TGTGCCAGCAGTCCAGGGACTAGCGGGAGGATCGAGCAGTACTTC	CASSPGTSGRIEQYF
TRBV5-1	TRBJ2-3	.	TRBD2	TGCGCCAGCAGCCGACAGATTTCCCTTCGAGCGGGGGGGACAGATACGCAGTATTTT	CASSRQISLRAGGTDTQYF
TRBV10-3	TRBJ2-3	few	.	TGTGCCATCGGCGGCTATACCACAGATACGCAGTATTTT	CAIGGYTTDTQYF
TRBV7-8	TRBJ2-4	.	TRBD1	TGTGCCAGCAGCCCGAATCGACAGGGAATCATTCAGTACTTC	CASSPNRQGIIQYF
TRBV19	TRBJ1-3	.	.	TGTGCCAGTAGTTTAGACCGCGTCACCATATATTTT	CASSLDRVTIYF
TRBV5-4	TRBJ2-2	.	TRBD2	TGTGCCAGCAGCTTGGGGCTAGCGGGAGTATCCGGGGAGCTGTTTTTT	CASSLGLAGVSGELFF
TRBV5-6	TRBJ2-5	.	TRBD1	TGTGCCAGCAGCTTCGGGGCCGGGGACAGGGCCTCAGAGACCCAGTACTTC	CASSFGAGDRASETQYF
TRBV4-1	TRBJ2-1	.	.	TGCGCCAGCAGCCAGGCCGGCTTCCCCAATGAGCAGTTCTTC	CASSQAGFPNEQFF
TRBV20-1	TRBJ2-7	.	.	TGCAGTGCTAGTGGAGGGTCTGCTGACTACGAGCAGTACTTC	CSASGGSADYEQYF
TRBV7-6	TRBJ2-3	.	.	TGTGCCAGCAGCTTAGAATCCCCAGAATCTAGCACAGATACGCAGTATTTT	CASSLESPESSTDTQYF
TRBV27	TRBJ2-1	few	.	TGTGCCAGCAAAAACCCTGGGGGGATCAATGAGCAGTTCTTC	CASKNPGGINEQFF
TRBV19	TRBJ1-5	.	.	TGTGCCAGTAAGAGGGAGGACCAGCCCCAGCATTTT	CASKREDQPQHF
TRBV6-5	TRBJ2-2	.	TRBD1	TGTGCCAGCAGCTACAGGGGTCTGGAGACCGGGGAGCTGTTTTTT	CASSYRGLETGELFF
TRBV28	TRBJ2-7	.	.	TGTGCCAGCTGCCCAGGCTCCTACGAGCAGTACTTC	CASCPGSYEQYF
TRBV11-2	TRBJ2-5	.	TRBD1	TGTGCCAGCAGCTCCCTGACAGGGTACGACCAAGAGACCCAGTACTTC	CASSSLTGYDQETQYF
TRBV15	TRBJ2-7	.	TRBD1	TGTGCCACCAGCAGAGATCCCGACAGGGAGAGGTCTGACGAGCAGTACTTC	CATSRDPDRERSDEQYF
TRBV5-6	TRBJ1-2	.	.	TGTGCCAGCAGCTCTTCAAGTTATGGCTACACCTTC	CASSSSSYGYTF